This TCR beta chain derives from a study of Graves' ophthalmopathy and Graves' hyperthyroidism. Turning to the study itself: Peripheral blood was gathered at the point of initial diagnosis, before any treatment started.

Remarks on this clonotype: Its target is not known.

Regarding the study as a whole: Blood also carried most expanded thyroid clonotypes exceeding 0.001 frequency. In separating ophthalmopathy from stable hyperthyroidism, a 13-signature model achieved 87.88% sensitivity and 81.08% specificity.

Germline V gene data show CDR1 as SGHRS and CDR2 as YFSETQ. V was trimmed by 4 bases and J by 0 bases, leaving 11 bases between them. The CDR3 runs to 15 residues. Beta-chain TCR CDR3 regions were amplified from RNA transcripts. Second-round multiplex PCR came after a first-round RT-PCR that employed HTBI primers. TCRdb redid the calling of the multiplex PCR reads with MiXCR, one entry per CDR3 protein. The table lists under 200,000 distinct CDR3 sequences, about 40% of them singletons. The rearrangement uses TRBV5-1 and TRBJ1-3; D gene ambiguous. The sequenced material came from peripheral blood. The origin of this receptor is a woman aged 40 to 55 with Graves' ophthalmopathy. In DNA, the CDR3 is TGCGCCAGCAGCAGAGGAGGTAACTCTGGAAACACCATATATTTT. This codes for CASSRGGNSGNTIYF.